This TCR beta chain was recorded in a study of blood T cell repertoires in COVID-19. Germline values: CDR1 MNHEY, CDR2 SVGAGI. This CDR3 has 15 residues. Trimming removed 0 bases from V and 0 bases from J, with 8 bases in between. Profiled with immunoSEQ multiplex PCR; TCRdb holds only in-frame clones, not every one. The sample includes 300,000 to 350,000 clones, about 90% of them seen just once. This TCR was sampled from a woman in her thirties who had recovered from COVID-19. The chain joins TRBV6-5 to TRBJ1-2, with D unresolved. Sequenced material: PBMCs or T cells enriched from blood (not recorded which). The CDR3 region has the DNA TGTGCCAGCAGTTACTCTCCGGTTTCTAACTATGGCTACACCTTC. Translated: CASSYSPVSNYGYTF.